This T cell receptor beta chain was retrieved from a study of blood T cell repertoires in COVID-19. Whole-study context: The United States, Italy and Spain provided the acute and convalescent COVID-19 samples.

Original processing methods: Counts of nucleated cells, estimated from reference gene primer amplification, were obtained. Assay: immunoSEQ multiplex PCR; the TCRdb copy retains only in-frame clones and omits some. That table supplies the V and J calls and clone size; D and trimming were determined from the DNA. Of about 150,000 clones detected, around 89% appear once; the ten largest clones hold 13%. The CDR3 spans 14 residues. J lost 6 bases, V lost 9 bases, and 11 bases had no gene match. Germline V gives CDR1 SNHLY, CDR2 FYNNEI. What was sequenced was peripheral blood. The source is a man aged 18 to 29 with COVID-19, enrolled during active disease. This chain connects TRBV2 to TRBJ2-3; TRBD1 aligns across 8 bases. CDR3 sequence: CARSGGQGRDTQYF. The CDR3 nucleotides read TGTGCCAGATCAGGGGGCCAGGGACGGGATACGCAGTATTTT.